This T cell receptor (beta chain) was sequenced in a study of blood T cell repertoires in COVID-19. For the study at large: Sites across the United States, Italy and Spain contributed samples from acute and convalescent COVID-19. The analysed material was cDNA or gDNA that came from T cells, B-cell-depleted T cells, or PBMCs.

The germline V and J ends were trimmed by 3 bases and 4 bases, with 6 bases remaining between them. The CDR3 contains 11 residues. Germline V CDR1 and CDR2: SQVTM, ANQGSEA. Study processing details: Estimates of nucleated cell counts were drawn from the amplification of reference gene primers. Sequencing was performed with immunoSEQ multiplex PCR; in TCRdb, only in-frame clones are kept and a portion is missing. The DNA gave D and trimming, while V, J and clone size come from that table. The sample carries 40,000 to 45,000 clones, 80% to 95% recorded once. The sequencing sample was made of peripheral blood. V and J are TRBV29-1 and TRBJ1-2; D is unresolved. The receptor was isolated from a human donor in a cohort sampled during active COVID-19. CDR3 coding DNA: TGCAGCGTTGAGGGCATCTATGGCTACACCTTC. It translates to CSVEGIYGYTF.